The present T cell receptor (beta chain) was sequenced within a study of regulatory T cells in long-lasting Graves disease. Described time point: persistent/refractory GD, antithyroid drugs over 5 years with positive TRAb. The TCR library used RNA extracted from PBMCs. Diagnoses of Graves' disease were made by American Thyroid Association guidelines. Notes on the study in general: Sharing of public clonotypes was greater in persistent patients (around 2,500) than in new patients (roughly 880). Examination was confined to peripheral blood, excluding thyroid tissue.

CDR1 is SQVTM, CDR2 ANQGSEA, per germline. There are 10 residues in the CDR3. Trimming removed 4 bases at V and 9 bases at J, with 10 bases between. TCR beta libraries were built with iRepertoire HTBI primers and Arm-PCR of CDR3 regions. In the authors' workflow: Gene usage covered over 55 TRBV and 14 to 15 TRBJ segments. TCRdb itself ran the multiplex PCR reads through MiXCR, one entry per CDR3 protein. Clone size and V and J calls follow TCRdb, not the original study. This sample has about 470,000 distinct CDR3 sequences; roughly a fifth occur once, and the top ten carry roughly 6.9%. As regards this clonotype: Antigen specificity is unknown.

This clonotype was obtained from a female donor with Graves disease. The chain has TRBV29-1 and TRBJ2-7; the D call may be TRBD1 or TRBD2 (5 bases each). This sample comprised peripheral blood mononuclear cells (PBMCs), obtained when the disease was refractory, from a patient treated with antithyroid drugs. The CDR3, as DNA: TGCAGCGTTGGGACGGGGCGGCAGTACTTC. Amino acids: CSVGTGRQYF.